The entry that follows covers one T cell receptor (beta chain) sequence. Its antigen is still unknown. The sample comes from a study of lymphopenia after photon versus proton radiotherapy. Study-level findings and limits: Larger post-nadir TCR diversity loss correlated inversely with survival in deceased patients. Only patients who died were analyzed for survival; proton advantage is unproven. Under photons, naive T cells and diversity fell while effector/memory populations rose.

Germline V lookup: CDR1 LNHNV, CDR2 YYDKDF (reference sequence). The CDR3 covers 15 residues. V lost 9 bases and J lost 2, with 18 bases in between. Clones were sequenced by immunoSEQ multiplex PCR, and TCRdb holds only the in-frame ones, with some missing. The repertoire consists of around 25,000 clones, with roughly 90% occurring once and the leading ten covering under 0.9%. The sequenced sample was peripheral blood, obtained from a patient treated with photon-based radiotherapy. The gene calls are TRBV15 and TRBJ2-3; D possibly uses TRBD1 or TRBD2 (5 bases each). This TCR came from a woman aged 45 to 65 with cholangiocarcinoma. The CDR3 DNA reads TGTGCCACTTCCTATGGGACCAAGTCCACAGATACGCAGTATTTT. Translation gives CATSYGTKSTDTQYF.